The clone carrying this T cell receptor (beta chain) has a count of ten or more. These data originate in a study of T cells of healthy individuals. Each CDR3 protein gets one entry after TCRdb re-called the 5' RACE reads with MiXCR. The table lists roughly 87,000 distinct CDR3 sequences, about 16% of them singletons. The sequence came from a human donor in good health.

For the CDR3, the DNA is TGTGCCAGCATCGCGGGGAACTACGAGCAGTACTTC. Encoded protein: CASIAGNYEQYF. The chain has TRBV2 and TRBJ2-7; the D gene is possibly TRBD2 (6 bases). Between the trimmed V and J ends, which lost 7 bases and 3 bases, there was a span of 10 bases. The CDR3 has 12 amino acids. Germline CDR1 reads SNHLY; CDR2 reads FYNNEI.